A selection of T cell receptor beta chains follows, all from one sample in a study of T-cell reconstitution after alpha-beta-depleted transplantation in children. MiXCR was run by TCRdb on the PCR reads, yielding one entry per CDR3 protein. Of around 600,000 distinct CDR3 sequences in the sample, about 10% were seen once. The sample consisted of PBMCs from the stem cell graft donor, taken from the stem cell graft. The receptors were gathered from a human donor who donated a stem cell graft to a child with acute myeloid leukemia. The CDR3 runs from the conserved cysteine through the conserved F or W. Rows give clone size only sometimes, using once, few, many, or a class for an expanded clone.

v_gene,abundance,len,CDR3aa
TRBV20-1,many,15,CSASLGGAGTDTQYF
TRBV5-5,few,14,CASSFSGREDEQFF
TRBV2,NA,18,CALWAGLGWTSNTGELFF
TRBV20-1,few,14,CSARTSGRAYEQYF
TRBV7-6,many,13,CASSLFASETQYF
TRBV27,NA,14,CASSLSGTSYGYTF
TRBV27,NA,12,CASSHPSAEQYF
TRBV7-2,NA,13,CASTDRPGKEQFF
TRBV20-1,NA,14,CSASSGGSQETQYF
TRBV6-1,many,15,CASTSGGLARKEQYF
TRBV20-1,many,12,CSVSSGSHTQYF
TRBV7-9,few,11,CASGAGTEAFF
TRBV7-9,many,15,CASSSPGVWSNEQFF